Listed below are T cell receptor beta chains from one sample, sequenced in a study of low-dose radiotherapy and immunotherapy resistance in tumors. A single record per CDR3 protein comes from TCRdb applying MiXCR to the reads. The sample shows tens of thousands of distinct CDR3 sequences, 20% to 25% of them seen only once. The specimen comprised PBMCs, sampled after low-dose radiotherapy plus immunotherapy. These receptors originate from a male donor with prostate cancer. CDR3s include the opening cysteine and the closing phenylalanine or tryptophan. D genes are given only for firm matches. Part of the rows lack a size; the others show once, few, many or a class for expanded clones.

v_call	clone_size	d_call	j_call	cdr3_nt	cdr3_aa
TRBV5-6	many	TRBD2	TRBJ2-5	TGTGCCAGCAGCCGCGAATTGGGTAGCGGGAGAGGGTACCAAGAGACCCAGTACTTC	CASSRELGSGRGYQETQYF
TRBV2	many	-	TRBJ2-5	TGTGCCAGCAGTGAAAGGGTTGGTGAGACCCAGTACTTC	CASSERVGETQYF
TRBV28	few	-	TRBJ2-7	TGTGTCAACCCCTACGAGCAGTACTTC	CVNPYEQYF
TRBV7-9	many	TRBD2	TRBJ2-1	TGTGCCAGCAGCCCCTCAACTAGCGGGAGGGCTGGCGAGCAGTTCTTC	CASSPSTSGRAGEQFF
TRBV5-1	many	-	TRBJ2-6	TGCGCCAGCAGCTTTTCGGGGTCTGGGGCCAACGTCCTGACTTTC	CASSFSGSGANVLTF
TRBV18	-	-	TRBJ2-2	-	CASSPYGDRPSGELFFF
TRBV15	few	-	TRBJ2-1	TGTGCCACCAGCAGAGATATTGAAACTCAGTTCTTC	CATSRDIETQFF
TRBV25-1	-	-	TRBJ2-2	-	CASSEWQTNTGELFFF
TRBV5-1	many	-	TRBJ1-3	TGCGCCAGCAGCTCAGGGGCTAACTCTGGAAACACCATATATTTT	CASSSGANSGNTIYF
TRBV29-1	many	TRBD1	TRBJ1-1	TGCAGCGTTGATGAGACAGGGGGGTCTGAAGCTTTCTTT	CSVDETGGSEAFF
TRBV6-2/TRBV6-3	many	TRBD2	TRBJ2-2	TGTGCCAGCAGTTATATTTACAAGCGGGGGGCTACAAACACCGGGGAGCTGTTTTTT	CASSYIYKRGATNTGELFF
TRBV4-1	many	-	TRBJ2-7	TGCGCCAGCAGCCAAGCCCTAGTCGGGGGCTACGAGCAGTACTTC	CASSQALVGGYEQYF
TRBV7-9	many	-	TRBJ1-1	TGTGCCAGCAGCTTATCGCATGAAGCTTTCTTT	CASSLSHEAFF
TRBV4-2	-	-	TRBJ2-7	TGTGCCAGCAGCCAAGATCTGGGCACCTCCTACGAGCAGTACTTC	CASSQDLGTSYEQYF
TRBV29-1	-	TRBD1	TRBJ1-2	TGCGCTTCCTCCGAGATGGGACAGGGGGATGGCTACACCTTC	CASSEMGQGDGYTF
TRBV2	medium-sized	-	TRBJ2-6	TGTGCCAGCGTCTTTGACGCTGGGGCCAACGTCCTGACTTTC	CASVFDAGANVLTF
TRBV14	many	-	TRBJ2-3	TGTGCCAGCAGCCGGGCCTTCAGCGGGCCAACAGATACGCAGTATTTT	CASSRAFSGPTDTQYF